This entry describes one TCR beta chain. It has no known antigen specificity. Per-base qualities were not stored, and no clone one base away is much larger. Reading the germline V gene gives CDR1 SNHLY and CDR2 FYNNEI. Inclusive of the bounding cysteine and phenylalanine, the CDR3 is 15 residues long. Only CDR3 DNA remains: 45 bases, in frame from the first base. V and J lose 1 base and 4 bases, and a span of 11 bases separates them. This entry comes from a study of CD8 T cells in ankylosing spondylitis (dated by TCRdb to the late 2010s). General notes on the study: To find TCR variants linked to disease, the study profiled T cell receptor beta repertoires in ankylosing spondylitis patients and healthy donors. The full study cohort was made up of about two dozen ankylosing spondylitis patients and 108 healthy donors. Samples of peripheral blood were taken, and for ankylosing spondylitis patients, synovial fluid was collected as well. Overall study results and their limits: Blood from ankylosing spondylitis patients appeared to be characterized by a TCR beta motif composed of under ten highly homologous amino acid variants. The disease-linked clones had a CD8+ phenotype and were found at relatively low frequencies in peripheral blood. According to the report, matched synovial fluid samples from ankylosing spondylitis patients were significantly enriched for the disease-linked clones. Some TCR beta motif variants had previously been reported in synovial fluid and blood of reactive arthritis patients, which suggested common disease-initiation mechanisms.

Instrument on record: Illumina HiSeq 2500. TCR beta libraries were prepared by quantitative 5'-RACE with molecular barcodes. Turning to the authors' computational methods: A new computational method, built on a probabilistic model of VDJ rearrangement, was used to identify disease-linked TCR variants. TCRdb reworked the public reads: Q25 trimming with fastp, MiXCR clone assembly, productive beta chains retained. Under each unique CDR3 protein, matching rows form one entry showing the most common genes and DNA. What appears here as the V and J calls and clone size reflects TCRdb's work, not the paper's. In this sample the table shows almost 400,000 distinct CDR3 sequences, 20% to 25% of which occur a single time. About 16% of the sample is in the top ten clones.

Sequencing was done on a sample of blood, either unsorted or a sorted T cell fraction (not recorded which). The origin of this receptor is a male donor with ankylosing spondylitis. The sequence links TRBV2 to TRBJ1-5; TRBD1 is perhaps the D gene, given 5 matching bases. The nucleotides read TGTGCCAGCAGTGAAGTGGGGGTACTTAATCAGCCCCAGCATTTT. This encodes CASSEVGVLNQPQHF.